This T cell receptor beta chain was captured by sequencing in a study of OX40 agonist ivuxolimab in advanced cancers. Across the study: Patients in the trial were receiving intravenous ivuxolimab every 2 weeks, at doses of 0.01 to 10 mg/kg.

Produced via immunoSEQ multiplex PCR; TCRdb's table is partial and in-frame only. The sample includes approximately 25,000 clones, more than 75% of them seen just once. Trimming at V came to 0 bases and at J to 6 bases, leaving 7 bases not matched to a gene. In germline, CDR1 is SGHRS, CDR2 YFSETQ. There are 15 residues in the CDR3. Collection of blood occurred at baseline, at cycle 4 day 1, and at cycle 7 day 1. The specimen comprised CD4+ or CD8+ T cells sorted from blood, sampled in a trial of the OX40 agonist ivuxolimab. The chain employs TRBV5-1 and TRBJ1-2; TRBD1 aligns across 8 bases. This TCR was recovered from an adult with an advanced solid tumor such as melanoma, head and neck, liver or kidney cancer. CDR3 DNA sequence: TGCGCCAGCAGCTTGGGACAGGGGTATGGGGATGGCTACACCTTC. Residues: CASSLGQGYGDGYTF.